A single sample gave rise to the 10 T cell receptor beta chains below, sequenced in a study of T cells in narcolepsy (dated 2018 in TCRdb). The receptor library was made with the immunoSEQ multiplex PCR assay. Held by TCRdb, this immuneACCESS table contains in-frame sequences only and omits some clones. Under half of the omission traces to an unresolved V gene where checked; the cause of the rest is unknown. The sample table shows some 25,000 clones, and approximately 60% are seen once. The ten largest make up approximately 12% of the sample. The sample consisted of memory (CD45RA-) CD4+ T cells from blood. The cell subset or site label on this specimen signifies: memory T cells sorted ex vivo from peripheral blood. The receptor source for this set is a human donor in good health.

The chain has TRBV7-9 and TRBJ2-1, with D tentatively TRBD1 or TRBD2 (6 bases each). Trimming stripped 2 bases from V and 6 bases from J, with 14 bases between. CDR3 size: 15 residues. The germline V gene encodes CDR1 SEHNR and CDR2 FQNEAQ (reference sequence). The CDR3 here is CASSLWGAGSNEQFF. The CDR3 DNA follows: TGTGCCAGCAGCTTATGGGGGGCGGGGAGCAATGAGCAGTTCTTC.

The chain recombines TRBV5-1 with TRBJ2-3; no firm D call. Germline CDR1 and CDR2: SGHRS and YFSETQ. Trimming left V 4 bases short and J 5 bases short, with 11 bases between. The CDR3 consists of 13 residues. The chain's CDR3 is CASSADERDTQYF. In DNA, the CDR3 is TGCGCCAGCAGCGCGGACGAAAGAGATACGCAGTATTTT.

The J gene is TRBJ2-6, the V gene TRBV28; TRBD1 matches at 9 bases. Looked up from germline, CDR1 is MDHEN and CDR2 is SYDVKM. The J segment lost 4 bases and the V segment lost 5 bases, leaving 9 bases of the junction unmatched. CDR3 length: 17 amino acids. The CDR3 spells CASSQGQGETGANVLTF. CDR3 bases: TGTGCCAGCAGTCAGGGACAGGGAGAGACCGGGGCCAACGTCCTGACTTTC.

The gene calls are TRBV5-6 and TRBJ2-7, with TRBD1 matching 9 bases. J gave up 6 bases and V 3 bases, and 4 bases lay outside the gene matches. CDR3 size: 13 residues. The germline gives CDR1 SGHDT, CDR2 YYEEEE. In DNA form, the CDR3 reads TGTGCCAGCAGCTACAGGGGGCTGGGCGAGCAGTACTTC. Translation gives CASSYRGLGEQYF.

V and J are TRBV6-6 and TRBJ1-1; TRBD1 matches at 9 bases. There are 12 residues in the CDR3. V lost 8 bases to trimming and J lost 7 bases; unmatched junction nucleotides: 5. Germline assignment: CDR1 MNHNY and CDR2 SVGAGI (reference sequence). The CDR3 DNA is TGTGCCAGCTGGACAGGGGCGATTGAAGCTTTCTTT. Translated, it gives CASWTGAIEAFF.

This clone was seen more than once but under ten times. The rearrangement uses TRBV7-9 and TRBJ1-2; no reliable D call. The CDR3 has 13 amino acids. CDR1 SEHNR and CDR2 FQNEAQ come from the germline V gene (reference sequence). V lost 3 bases to trimming and J lost 4 bases, with 9 bases between them. The CDR3 is CASSFDQSYGYTF. The CDR3 coding sequence is TGTGCCAGCAGCTTTGATCAATCCTATGGCTACACCTTC.

The chain employs TRBV14 and TRBJ1-1; D is ambiguous. Germline V CDR1 and CDR2: SGHDN, FVKESK. The CDR3 is made up of 13 amino acids. Trimming pared 4 bases from V and 1 base from J, leaving 7 bases between. CDR3 coding DNA: TGTGCCAGCAGCCGAGACGGGAACACTGAAGCTTTCTTT. Protein: CASSRDGNTEAFF.

V is TRBV5-1 and J is TRBJ2-5; 10 bases match TRBD2. V was pared by 4 bases and J by 11 bases, with 8 bases of the junction left unmatched. Germline CDR1 SGHRS, CDR2 YFSETQ. The CDR3 spans 13 residues. The CDR3 sequence: CASSPEGTSDQYF. CDR3 bases: TGCGCCAGCAGCCCGGAGGGGACTAGCGATCAGTACTTC. Full variable domain (remainder filled in from reference TRBV5-1 and TRBJ2-5): KAGVTQTPRYLIKTRGQQVTLSCSPISGHRSVSWYQQTPGQGLQFLFEYFSETQRNKGNFPGRFSGRQFSNSRSEMNVSTLELGDSALYLCASSPEGTSDQYFGPGTRLLVL.

This chain joins TRBV19 and TRBJ1-5; D perhaps matches TRBD1 (6 bases). Trimming left V 3 bases short and J 7 bases short, with 13 bases between. Germline CDR1 reads LNHDA; CDR2 reads SQIVND (reference sequence). The CDR3 loop spans 14 amino acids. The CDR3 spells CASSMYGGGQPQHF. The CDR3 coding sequence is TGTGCCAGTAGTATGTACGGGGGCGGGCAGCCCCAGCATTTT.

V gene TRBV2 combines with J gene TRBJ2-5, with 9 bases aligning to TRBD2. Germline-derived CDR1 and CDR2 are SNHLY and FYNNEI. With 7 bases clipped from V and 4 bases from J, the junction kept 7 bases outside the gene matches. The CDR3 loop spans 14 amino acids. The CDR3 protein is CASTPGLAVETQYF. In DNA form, the CDR3 reads TGTGCCAGCACCCCGGGACTAGCTGTAGAGACCCAGTACTTC.